A selection of T cell receptor beta chains follows, all from one sample in a study of T cell changes during pregnancy in multiple sclerosis. TCRdb's table, derived via immunoSEQ multiplex PCR, lists solely in-frame clones and lacks some. The sample includes around 78,000 clones, about 92% of them seen just once. Sequenced material: peripheral blood, taken in the second trimester of pregnancy. Receptors were obtained from a female donor with multiple sclerosis, enrolled in a pregnancy study. Both conserved end residues are part of each CDR3. Fields, in order: J gene, clone size, CDR3 length, D gene, V gene, CDR3 DNA, CDR3 protein. A D gene is named only where the DNA matches it firmly. Not all rows give a size; the values are once, few, many and, for expanded clones, a class.

J: TRBJ1-3; size: .; length: 12; D: .; V: TRBV5-1; DNA: TGCGCCAGCAGCTTGGCCGGTGGTACCATATATTTT; CDR3: CASSLAGGTIYF
J: TRBJ1-2; size: .; length: 16; D: TRBD1; V: TRBV5-6; DNA: TGTGCCAGCAGCCTGGGCGCGACAGGGGCAGGTTATGGCTACACCTTC; CDR3: CASSLGATGAGYGYTF
J: TRBJ2-7; size: .; length: 15; D: .; V: TRBV7-2; DNA: TGTGCCAGCAGCTTGTCCAGGACAAGGGCCGACGAGCAGTACTTC; CDR3: CASSLSRTRADEQYF
J: TRBJ1-2; size: few; length: 15; D: .; V: TRBV19; DNA: TGTGCCAGTAGCCTCTCGGCAGGGTGGGTCTATGGCTACACCTTC; CDR3: CASSLSAGWVYGYTF
J: TRBJ2-2; size: .; length: 20; D: TRBD2; V: TRBV9; DNA: TGTGCCAGCAGCGTAGTGGGGACTAGCGGGGGAATAGCGAACACCGGGGAGCTGTTTTTT; CDR3: CASSVVGTSGGIANTGELFF
J: TRBJ2-5; size: .; length: 15; D: TRBD1; V: TRBV11-2; DNA: TGTGCCAGCAGCTTAGAGACAGGGGGCGGGGAGACCCAGTACTTC; CDR3: CASSLETGGGETQYF
J: TRBJ2-5; size: .; length: 16; D: TRBD1; V: TRBV11-1; DNA: TGTGCCAGCAGCCTAGCTGGGACAGTGTCCCAAGAGACCCAGTACTTC; CDR3: CASSLAGTVSQETQYF
J: TRBJ2-1; size: .; length: 14; D: .; V: TRBV7-3; DNA: TGTGCCAGCAGCTTAGGGGGGGCTAACAATGAGCAGTTCTTC; CDR3: CASSLGGANNEQFF
J: TRBJ2-5; size: .; length: 11; D: .; V: TRBV27; DNA: TGTGCCAGCACGGGGGGCGAGACCCAGTACTTC; CDR3: CASTGGETQYF
J: TRBJ2-1; size: .; length: 15; D: .; V: TRBV4-1; DNA: TGCGCCAGCAGCCAAGGCCGATTAGCCTACAATGAGCAGTTCTTC; CDR3: CASSQGRLAYNEQFF
J: TRBJ1-2; size: few; length: 13; D: .; V: TRBV6-6; DNA: TGTGCCAGCAGTTATGTGGCAGCGGACGGCTACACCTTC; CDR3: CASSYVAADGYTF
J: TRBJ2-1; size: .; length: 11; D: .; V: TRBV20-1; DNA: TGCAGTGCTAGCCAGGGGGGTGAGCAGTTCTTC; CDR3: CSASQGGEQFF
J: TRBJ1-5; size: .; length: 14; D: .; V: TRBV6-1; DNA: TGTGCCAGCAGTGATGGAGGTTTCAATCAGCCCCAGCATTTT; CDR3: CASSDGGFNQPQHF
J: TRBJ1-5; size: .; length: 15; D: .; V: TRBV7-2; DNA: TGTGCCAGCAGCTTAGCGCAGGGTAGCAATCAGCCCCAGCATTTT; CDR3: CASSLAQGSNQPQHF
J: TRBJ2-7; size: .; length: 14; D: .; V: TRBV29-1; DNA: TGCAGCGTTGAAGGGGAGCGGACCGGGGGAGAGCAGTACTTC; CDR3: CSVEGERTGGEQYF
J: TRBJ2-2; size: .; length: 16; D: .; V: TRBV5-1; DNA: TGCGCCAGCAGCTTGGCCCCGAGCGGAGACACCGGGGAGCTGTTTTTT; CDR3: CASSLAPSGDTGELFF
J: TRBJ1-1; size: .; length: 11; D: .; V: TRBV20-1; DNA: TGCAGTGCTCCCTTTAACACTGAAGCTTTCTTT; CDR3: CSAPFNTEAFF
J: TRBJ1-4; size: .; length: 15; D: .; V: TRBV7-9; DNA: TGTGCCAGCAGCTCGTTCGGGCTAGGGGGTGAAAAACTGTTTTTT; CDR3: CASSSFGLGGEKLFF
J: TRBJ1-5; size: .; length: 19; D: .; V: TRBV28; DNA: TGTGCCAGCAGTGGCCTTGCCACCTTGTGGGGGCGTAGCAATCAGCCCCAGCATTTT; CDR3: CASSGLATLWGRSNQPQHF
J: TRBJ1-6; size: .; length: 16; D: TRBD1; V: TRBV5-1; DNA: TGCGCCAGCAGCTTTTCCGGGACAGGGAGTAATTCACCCCTCCACTTT; CDR3: CASSFSGTGSNSPLHF
J: TRBJ2-1; size: .; length: 12; D: .; V: TRBV25-1; DNA: TGTGCCACCTTAGACTCCTACAATGAGCAGTTCTTC; CDR3: CATLDSYNEQFF
J: TRBJ1-3; size: .; length: 14; D: .; V: TRBV5-4; DNA: TGTGCCAGCAGCAGCTTAGATAGGCGGGACACCATATATTTT; CDR3: CASSSLDRRDTIYF
J: TRBJ1-1; size: .; length: 13; D: .; V: TRBV4-1; DNA: TGCGCCAGCAGATCAACTTCCGGGACTGAAGCTTTCTTT; CDR3: CASRSTSGTEAFF
J: TRBJ1-2; size: .; length: 12; D: .; V: TRBV27; DNA: TGTGCCAGCAGGCGAGGTCACTATGGCTACACCTTC; CDR3: CASRRGHYGYTF
J: TRBJ2-2; size: .; length: 13; D: .; V: TRBV19; DNA: TGTGCCAGTAGCCCCTCAGGGGTTGGGGAGCTGTTTTTT; CDR3: CASSPSGVGELFF
J: TRBJ2-1; size: .; length: 12; D: .; V: TRBV6-5; DNA: TGTGCCAGCAGCGGGACAAATCTAGAGCAGTTCTTC; CDR3: CASSGTNLEQFF
J: TRBJ1-1; size: .; length: 16; D: .; V: TRBV7-9; DNA: TGTGCCAGCAGGAACATTGGGCCGAGACTGAACACTGAAGCTTTCTTT; CDR3: CASRNIGPRLNTEAFF
J: TRBJ2-1; size: .; length: 14; D: .; V: TRBV7-2; DNA: TGTGCCAGCAGCTCCCTTGGCTTCTACAATGAGCAGTTCTTC; CDR3: CASSSLGFYNEQFF
J: TRBJ2-7; size: .; length: 12; D: .; V: TRBV5-1; DNA: TGCGCCAGCAGCTTCGGCGGATACGAGCAGTACTTC; CDR3: CASSFGGYEQYF
J: TRBJ2-7; size: once; length: 15; D: TRBD1; V: TRBV4-1; DNA: TGCGCCAGCAGCCGACAGGGGAACACAGGAAGCGAGCAGTACTTC; CDR3: CASSRQGNTGSEQYF
J: TRBJ2-5; size: .; length: 13; D: .; V: TRBV11-1; DNA: TGTGCCAGCCTCGGGGAATCGGCAGAGACCCAGTACTTC; CDR3: CASLGESAETQYF
J: TRBJ2-1; size: .; length: 13; D: .; V: TRBV5-1; DNA: TGCGCCAGCAGCTCCGGGATGCTGGATGAGCAGTTCTTC; CDR3: CASSSGMLDEQFF
J: TRBJ2-3; size: .; length: 17; D: TRBD1; V: TRBV29-1; DNA: TGCAGCGTTGCCGGACTCCGGACAGGGGAAGGAACAGATACGCAGTATTTT; CDR3: CSVAGLRTGEGTDTQYF
J: TRBJ2-5; size: .; length: 15; D: .; V: TRBV5-1; DNA: TGCGCCAGCAGCTTACTTCCAGGGGTGGGAGAGACCCAGTACTTC; CDR3: CASSLLPGVGETQYF
J: TRBJ2-1; size: .; length: 15; D: TRBD1; V: TRBV5-1; DNA: TGCGCCAGCAGCTGGGGGGACAGGGAGGGCAATGAGCAGTTCTTC; CDR3: CASSWGDREGNEQFF
J: TRBJ2-7; size: .; length: 13; D: .; V: TRBV5-1; DNA: TGCGCCAGCAGCTTGGGGGAGGCCTACGAGCAGTACTTC; CDR3: CASSLGEAYEQYF
J: TRBJ2-2; size: .; length: 16; D: TRBD2; V: TRBV11-3; DNA: TGTGCCAGCAGCATAGAAGCGGGGACGAACACCGGGGAGCTGTTTTTT; CDR3: CASSIEAGTNTGELFF
J: TRBJ1-2; size: .; length: 12; D: .; V: TRBV30; DNA: TGTGCCGGAACAGGTTGGCTTGAGGGCTACACCTTC; CDR3: CAGTGWLEGYTF
J: TRBJ1-6; size: .; length: 16; D: .; V: TRBV4-1; DNA: TGCGCCAGCAGCCAAGGGCAGGGCGTCTATAATTCACCCCTCCACTTT; CDR3: CASSQGQGVYNSPLHF
J: TRBJ1-2; size: .; length: 12; D: .; V: TRBV5-6; DNA: TGTGCCAGCAGCTTGGGCAGCTATGGCTACACCTTC; CDR3: CASSLGSYGYTF
J: TRBJ2-2; size: few; length: 16; D: .; V: TRBV11-2; DNA: TGTGCCAGCAGCTTAGGGCAACCCCCGTGGACCGGGGAGCTGTTTTTT; CDR3: CASSLGQPPWTGELFF
J: TRBJ1-2; size: .; length: 15; D: TRBD1; V: TRBV27; DNA: TGTGCCAGCAGTTCCTTCGACAGGGGGCTGGAAGGCTACACCTTC; CDR3: CASSSFDRGLEGYTF
J: TRBJ1-2; size: once; length: 16; D: TRBD1; V: TRBV6-6; DNA: TGTGCCAGCACCGCACCCCCGGACAGGGAGAGACGCGGCTACACCTTC; CDR3: CASTAPPDRERRGYTF
J: TRBJ1-1; size: .; length: 13; D: .; V: TRBV6-1; DNA: TGTGCCAGCAGTTCAGGGATGAACACTGAAGCTTTCTTT; CDR3: CASSSGMNTEAFF
J: TRBJ2-1; size: .; length: 14; D: TRBD2; V: TRBV5-4; DNA: TGTGCCAGCAGCTTTGCACAGCGGGGGAATGAGCAGTTCTTC; CDR3: CASSFAQRGNEQFF
J: TRBJ1-5; size: .; length: 19; D: TRBD1; V: TRBV19; DNA: TGTGCCAGTAAGTTAGGTCACGGGACAGGATCCCTTAGCAATCAGCCCCAGCATTTT; CDR3: CASKLGHGTGSLSNQPQHF